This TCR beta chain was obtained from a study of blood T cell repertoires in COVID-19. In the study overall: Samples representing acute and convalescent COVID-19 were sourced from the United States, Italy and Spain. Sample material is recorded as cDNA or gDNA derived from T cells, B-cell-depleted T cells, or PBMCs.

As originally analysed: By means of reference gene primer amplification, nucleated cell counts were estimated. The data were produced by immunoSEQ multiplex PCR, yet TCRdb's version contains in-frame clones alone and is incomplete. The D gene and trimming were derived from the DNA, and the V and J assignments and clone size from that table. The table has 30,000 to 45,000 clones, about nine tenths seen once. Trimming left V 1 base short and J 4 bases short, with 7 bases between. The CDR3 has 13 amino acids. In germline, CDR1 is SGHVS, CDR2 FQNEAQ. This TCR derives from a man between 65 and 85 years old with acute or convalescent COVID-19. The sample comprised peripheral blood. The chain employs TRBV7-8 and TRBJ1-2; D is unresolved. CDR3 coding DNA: TGTGCCAGCAGCTTAGGGGCCGTCTATGGCTACACCTTC. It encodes CASSLGAVYGYTF.